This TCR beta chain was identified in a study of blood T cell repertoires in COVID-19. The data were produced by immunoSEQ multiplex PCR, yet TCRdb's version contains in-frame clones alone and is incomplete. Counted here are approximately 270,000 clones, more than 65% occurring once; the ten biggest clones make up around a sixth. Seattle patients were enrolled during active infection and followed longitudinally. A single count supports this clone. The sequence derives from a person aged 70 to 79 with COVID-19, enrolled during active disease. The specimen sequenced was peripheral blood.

CDR3 amino acids: CASSQGVEIEAFF. CDR3 sequence (DNA): TGCGCCAGCAGCCAAGGAGTTGAGATTGAAGCTTTCTTT. The rearrangement uses TRBV4-1 and TRBJ1-1; D gene ambiguous. The germline V gene has CDR1 MGHRA and CDR2 YSYEKL. CDR3 length: 13 residues. The V end was cut by 1 base, the J end by 7 bases, with 10 bases between.